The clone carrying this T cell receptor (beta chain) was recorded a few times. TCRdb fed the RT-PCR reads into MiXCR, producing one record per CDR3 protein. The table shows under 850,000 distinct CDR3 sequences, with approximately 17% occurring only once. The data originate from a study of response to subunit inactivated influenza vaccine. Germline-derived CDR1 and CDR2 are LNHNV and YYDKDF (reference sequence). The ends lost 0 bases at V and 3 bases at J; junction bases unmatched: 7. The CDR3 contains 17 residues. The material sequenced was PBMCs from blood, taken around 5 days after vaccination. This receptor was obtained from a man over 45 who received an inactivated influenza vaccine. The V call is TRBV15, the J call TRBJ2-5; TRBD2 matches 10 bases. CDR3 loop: CATSRDLASGGKETQYF. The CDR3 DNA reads TGTGCCACCAGCAGAGATCTGGCTAGCGGGGGAAAAGAGACCCAGTACTTC.